Each of the 32 T cell receptor beta chains below was sequenced from the same sample in a study of shared clonotypes between healthy human individuals. Clones were sequenced by immunoSEQ multiplex PCR, and TCRdb holds only the in-frame ones, with some missing. In the table there are some 2,100,000 clones, 90% to 97% of which are singletons. The material sequenced was naive CD4+ T cells sorted from blood. Subset here: CD45RA+ positively selected. Receptors were obtained from a man aged 18 to 30 in good health.

CDR3 residues: CASRSLLTEAFF. The CDR3 coding sequence is TGTGCCAGCCGGAGCCTCTTGACTGAAGCTTTCTTT. The chain couples TRBV6-1 to TRBJ1-1; D remains ambiguous. V dropped 8 bases and J dropped 5 bases, with 12 bases sitting between them. CDR1 is MNHNS, CDR2 SASEGT, per germline. The CDR3 runs 12 residues.

CDR3 nucleotides: TGTGCCAGCAGCGTAGCGGAGGGATTGGGCGCCTACGAGCAGTACTTC. Protein: CASSVAEGLGAYEQYF. The chain carries TRBV9 and TRBJ2-7, with a tentative D call TRBD2 (6 bases). V lost 0 bases, J lost 2 bases, and 15 bases lay in between. Germline assignment: CDR1 SGDLS and CDR2 YYNGEE. The CDR3 runs to 16 residues.

The gene calls are TRBV21-1 and TRBJ2-7; TRBD2 is the table's D call and was not checked against the DNA. TRBV21-1 is classified as a pseudogene. The CDR3 sequence is 19 residues long. The CDR3, as DNA: TGTGCCAGCAGCCCCAGGTGGCGACTAGCGGGTGACTTCTCCTACGAGCAGTACTTC. Translating gives CASSPRWRLAGDFSYEQYF.

The V gene is TRBV18, the J gene TRBJ2-5, with D possibly being TRBD2 (6 bases). This CDR3 has 15 amino acids. The germline V and J ends were trimmed by 0 bases and 4 bases, with 12 bases remaining between them. Germline loops: CDR1 KGHSH, CDR2 LQKENI. The CDR3 coding sequence is TGTGCCAGCTCACCACCCGGAGGGATCACAGAGACCCAGTACTTC. Translated, it gives CASSPPGGITETQYF.

The genes are TRBV6-5 and TRBJ2-4, with a weak D call TRBD1 (5 bases). Germline-derived CDR1 and CDR2 are MNHEY and SVGAGI. The CDR3 extends over 15 amino acids. V gave up 2 bases and J gave up 6 bases, with 14 bases separating them. The CDR3 loop reads CASSYEGVNGNIQYF. The DNA for the CDR3 is TGTGCCAGCAGTTACGAAGGGGTTAACGGAAACATTCAGTACTTC.

This sequence joins TRBV5-1 and TRBJ2-7; D unclear. This CDR3 spans 16 amino acids. Germline V gene data show CDR1 as SGHRS and CDR2 as YFSETQ. Trimming pared 0 bases from V and 2 bases from J, leaving 15 bases between. The CDR3 is CASSLEGPTAAYEQYF. The CDR3, as DNA: TGCGCCAGCAGCTTGGAAGGGCCTACGGCCGCCTACGAGCAGTACTTC.

The rearrangement joins TRBV30 to TRBJ1-5; D may be TRBD1 (6 bases). The CDR3 spans 18 residues. The V and J ends lost 0 bases and 1 base respectively, with 19 bases between them. Germline CDR1 reads GTSNPN; CDR2 reads SVGIG (reference sequence). This CDR3 is CAWSVSPAGAPSNQPQHF. CDR3 bases: TGTGCCTGGAGTGTAAGCCCGGCGGGGGCGCCGAGCAATCAGCCCCAGCATTTT.

The chain joins TRBV27 to TRBJ2-7, with 12 bases aligning to TRBD1. The CDR3 runs 15 residues. Germline loops: CDR1 MNHEY, CDR2 SMNVEV (reference sequence). V was clipped by 5 bases and J by 6 bases; unmatched bases: 8. The CDR3 sequence: CASSPAGTGGSEQYF. The CDR3 region has the DNA TGTGCCAGCAGTCCAGCCGGGACAGGGGGCTCCGAGCAGTACTTC.

The chain carries TRBV7-2 and TRBJ1-2; TRBD1 matches at 10 bases. V lost 3 bases and J lost 4; bases outside the gene matches: 11. The length of the CDR3 is 17 residues. Germline loops: CDR1 SGHTA, CDR2 FQGNSA. The CDR3 here is CASSLGQGNYLSYGYTF. CDR3 nucleotides: TGTGCCAGCAGCTTGGGACAGGGGAACTATTTAAGCTATGGCTACACCTTC.

This clone appeared a single time. This chain connects TRBV7-8 to TRBJ2-3; TRBD2 matches 14 bases. The CDR3 contains 18 residues. V was pared by 5 bases and J by 0 bases, with 7 bases of the junction left unmatched. The germline gives CDR1 SGHVS, CDR2 FQNEAQ. The CDR3 region has the DNA TGTGCCAGCAGCCAAGGACTAGCGGGGGGTTCTAGCACAGATACGCAGTATTTT. Translating gives CASSQGLAGGSSTDTQYF. Supplemented by reference TRBV7-8 and TRBJ2-3, the full variable domain reads GAGVSQSPRYKVAKRGQDVALRCDPISGHVSLFWYQQALGQGPEFLTYFQNEAQLDKSGLPSDRFFAERPEGSVSTLKIQRTQQEDSAVYLCASSQGLAGGSSTDTQYFGPGTRLTVL.

The chain employs TRBV4-1 and TRBJ2-1, with 8 bases matching TRBD2. The V gene end was trimmed by 4 bases and the J gene end by 10 bases; junction bases not matched to a gene: 12. The CDR3 has 15 residues. Germline V CDR1 and CDR2: MGHRA, YSYEKL. This CDR3 is CASSLGTSVNQEQFF. CDR3 DNA sequence: TGCGCCAGCAGCCTAGGGACTAGTGTCAATCAGGAGCAGTTCTTC.

This rearrangement joins TRBV9 to TRBJ2-7; D ambiguous. V was clipped by 4 bases and J by 2 bases, with 13 bases between them. Germline V gene lookup returns CDR1 SGDLS and CDR2 YYNGEE. The CDR3 spans 14 residues. For the CDR3, the DNA is TGTGCCAGCAGCCCCCGGACGAGCACCTACGAGCAGTACTTC. As protein: CASSPRTSTYEQYF. The entire variable domain, with the rest obtained from reference TRBV9 and TRBJ2-7, is as follows: DSGVTQTPKHLITATGQRVTLRCSPRSGDLSVYWYQQSLDQGLQFLIQYYNGEERAKGNILERFSAQQFPDLHSELNLSSLELGDSALYFCASSPRTSTYEQYFGPGTRLTVT.

The chain couples TRBV5-6 to TRBJ1-2, with 9 bases that match TRBD1. Germline CDR1 reads SGHDT; CDR2 reads YYEEEE. J was trimmed by 0 bases and V by 0 bases; bases with no gene match: 0. CDR3 length: 15 amino acids. CDR3 amino acids: CASSLGQGANYGYTF. The CDR3 bases are TGTGCCAGCAGCTTGGGACAGGGGGCTAACTATGGCTACACCTTC.

This rearrangement joins TRBV2 to TRBJ1-2, with 9 bases matching TRBD1. This CDR3 region has 15 residues. The junction had 5 bases not matched to a gene; V was cut back by 0 bases and J by 6 bases. Germline values: CDR1 SNHLY, CDR2 FYNNEI. The CDR3 DNA reads as TGTGCCAGCAGTGAAGCTAAGACAGGGGGACATGGCTACACCTTC. Encoded protein: CASSEAKTGGHGYTF. Drawing the rest from reference TRBV2 and TRBJ1-2, the complete variable domain is EPEVTQTPSHQVTQMGQEVILRCVPISNHLYFYWYRQILGQKVEFLVSFYNNEISEKSEIFDDQFSVERPDGSNFTLKIRSTKLEDSAMYFCASSEAKTGGHGYTFGSGTRLTVV.

This chain joins TRBV7-3 and TRBJ1-1; D is ambiguous. The germline CDR1 and CDR2 sequences are SGHTA and FQGTGA. CDR3 length: 15 amino acids. Trimming took 5 bases from V and 3 from J, leaving 16 bases between them. The CDR3 sequence is CASSRTPGKDTEAFF. The CDR3 nucleotides are TGTGCCAGCAGCCGTACCCCGGGGAAGGACACTGAAGCTTTCTTT.

This clone appeared a single time. Other DNA sequences of this sample code for an identical CDR3. The chain couples TRBV5-1 to TRBJ2-1; D gene unclear. The CDR3 sequence is 15 residues long. V was cut by 0 bases and J by 4 bases, with 11 bases left in between. Germline loops: CDR1 SGHRS, CDR2 YFSETQ. The CDR3 DNA sequence: TGCGCCAGCAGCTTGGGGGGTTCCGTATACAATGAGCAGTTCTTC. As protein: CASSLGGSVYNEQFF.

The V call is TRBV10-3, the J call TRBJ2-3, with D possibly TRBD1 on 6 matching bases. The CDR3 loop spans 15 amino acids. V lost 3 bases to trimming and J lost 4 bases, with 14 bases between them. Germline V gene data show CDR1 as ENHRY and CDR2 as SYGVKD. CDR3 sequence (DNA): TGTGCCATCAGTGAAGGGACACCTTCCCCAGATACGCAGTATTTT. Translating gives CAISEGTPSPDTQYF.

V gene TRBV9 combines with J gene TRBJ1-3, with a weak D call TRBD1 (6 bases). Germline CDR1 is SGDLS and CDR2 is YYNGEE. The CDR3 loop spans 15 amino acids. The V gene lost 3 bases and the J gene lost 0 bases, with 10 bases spanning the gap. The CDR3 region has the DNA TGTGCCAGCAGCGCGGACAGAGTCTCTGGAAACACCATATATTTT. It encodes CASSADRVSGNTIYF.

The rearrangement joins TRBV19 to TRBJ1-5, with 12 bases matching TRBD1. The ends lost 7 bases at V and 5 bases at J; junction bases unmatched: 6. CDR1 and CDR2 from the germline V gene are LNHDA and SQIVND (reference sequence). This CDR3 has 15 amino acids. The CDR3 DNA is TGTGCCAGTAAGGGGACAGGGGGCTTTCATCAGCCCCAGCATTTT. Protein sequence: CASKGTGGFHQPQHF. Supplemented by reference TRBV19 and TRBJ1-5, the full variable domain reads DGGITQSPKYLFRKEGQNVTLSCEQNLNHDAMYWYRQDPGQGLRLIYYSQIVNDFQKGDIAEGYSVSREKKESFPLTVTSAQKNPTAFYLCASKGTGGFHQPQHFGDGTRLSIL.

V and J are TRBV10-1 and TRBJ1-3; D unresolved. The CDR3 sequence is 12 residues long. V was clipped by 2 bases and J by 2 bases, with 1 base between them. CDR1 WNHNN and CDR2 SYGVQD come from the germline V gene (reference sequence). In nucleotides, the CDR3 is TGCGCCAGCAGTGAGACTGGAAACACCATATATTTT. Encoded protein: CASSETGNTIYF.

V gene TRBV5-3 combines with J gene TRBJ2-7; tentative D call: TRBD1 (6 bases). TRBV5-3 is known as an ORF, though its function is uncertain. V dropped 0 bases and J dropped 1 base, with 17 bases sitting between them. The CDR3 runs 17 residues. This CDR3 reads CARSLGPGQRLSYEQYF. CDR3 bases: TGTGCCAGAAGCTTGGGTCCTGGACAGAGGTTATCCTACGAGCAGTACTTC.

For this clone: This specimen includes other DNA sequences encoding the same CDR3. This chain joins TRBV18 and TRBJ2-7; D uncertain. The CDR3 contains 14 residues. V lost 2 bases and J 0 bases, leaving 8 bases between the germline ends. Germline V CDR1 and CDR2: KGHSH, LQKENI. The CDR3 is CASSPTASSYEQYF. The CDR3 DNA sequence: TGTGCCAGCTCACCAACGGCGAGCTCCTACGAGCAGTACTTC.

The rearrangement uses TRBV7-2 and TRBJ2-7; D is ambiguous. The CDR3 consists of 14 residues. Germline CDR1 reads SGHTA; CDR2 reads FQGNSA. With 5 bases removed from V and 2 bases from J, the gap between germline ends came to 13 bases. This CDR3 reads CASSPPLGTYEQYF. The DNA of the CDR3 is TGTGCCAGCAGCCCACCCCTTGGGACCTACGAGCAGTACTTC.

With respect to this clone: This specimen includes other DNA sequences encoding the same CDR3. This sequence joins TRBV5-1 and TRBJ1-6; D unclear. Germline V lookup: CDR1 SGHRS, CDR2 YFSETQ. CDR3 length equals 15 residues. Trimming removed 0 bases from V and 7 bases from J, with 11 bases in between. The CDR3 spells CASSLEGGSNSPLHF. Here the CDR3 DNA reads TGCGCCAGCAGCTTGGAGGGAGGGTCCAATTCACCCCTCCACTTT.

The table lists this clone with a count of one. The same CDR3 can be traced to other DNA sequences in this sample. This rearrangement joins TRBV20-1 to TRBJ1-2; no clear D. V was trimmed by 6 bases and J by 4 bases, leaving 9 bases between them. Germline V gene lookup returns CDR1 DFQATT and CDR2 SNEGSKA (reference sequence). The CDR3 has 11 residues. The DNA of the CDR3 is TGCAGTGCCTCGGGAGGCTATGGCTACACCTTC. Its translation is CSASGGYGYTF.

The rearrangement uses TRBV4-3 and TRBJ2-7, with TRBD1 as a possible D gene (6 bases). Trimming pared 3 bases from V and 1 base from J, leaving 10 bases between. Germline CDR1 is LGHNA and CDR2 is YSLEER. CDR3 length equals 14 residues. CDR3 sequence: CASSQSQGSYEQYF. CDR3 sequence (DNA): TGCGCCAGCAGCCAGTCACAGGGATCCTACGAGCAGTACTTC.

On this clone itself: This same CDR3 is encoded by further DNA sequences in the sample. The chain carries TRBV6-5 and TRBJ1-1; D not resolved. Trimming left V 0 bases short and J 0 bases short, with 5 bases between. This CDR3 region has 14 residues. Germline V lookup: CDR1 MNHEY, CDR2 SVGAGI. CDR3 amino acids: CASSYSSVNTEAFF. In nucleotides, the CDR3 is TGTGCCAGCAGTTACTCGAGTGTGAACACTGAAGCTTTCTTT.

Worth noting for this clone: The same CDR3 is also encoded by other DNA sequences in this sample. V usage is TRBV27 and J usage is TRBJ2-2; no clear D. With 2 bases removed from V and 4 bases from J, the gap between germline ends came to 5 bases. The CDR3 sequence is 13 residues long. In germline, CDR1 is MNHEY, CDR2 SMNVEV (reference sequence). CDR3 bases: TGTGCCAGCAGTTTAGGAGTCACCGGGGAGCTGTTTTTT. It yields the protein CASSLGVTGELFF.

The genes are TRBV2 and TRBJ1-1; no firm D call. CDR1 SNHLY and CDR2 FYNNEI come from the germline V gene. The V gene lost 7 bases and the J gene lost 0 bases, with 9 bases spanning the gap. The CDR3 has 13 residues. CDR3 sequence: CASIWNMNTEAFF. The CDR3 DNA is TGTGCCAGCATCTGGAACATGAACACTGAAGCTTTCTTT.

J is TRBJ2-4 and V is TRBV5-6; D is unclear. The length of the CDR3 is 12 residues. Germline values: CDR1 SGHDT, CDR2 YYEEEE. The V and J ends lost 4 bases and 9 bases respectively, with 11 bases between them. CDR3 nucleotides: TGTGCCAGCAGCACCGTTTCGGGCATTCAGTACTTC. Encoded protein: CASSTVSGIQYF.

On this clone itself: In the same sample, other DNA sequences code for this CDR3. This sequence joins TRBV28 and TRBJ2-7, with 9 bases fitting TRBD1. Losses at the gene ends were 6 bases for V and 1 base for J; bases not matched to a gene: 4. CDR1 and CDR2 from the germline V gene are MDHEN and SYDVKM. The CDR3 extends over 14 amino acids. DNA for the CDR3: TGTGCCAGCAGGACCGGGACAGGGTCCTACGAGCAGTACTTC. This gives the protein CASRTGTGSYEQYF.

A note on this clone: The same CDR3 also results from other DNA sequences found in this sample. V is TRBV6-5 and J is TRBJ1-1; D is ambiguous. CDR3 size: 12 residues. In germline, CDR1 is MNHEY, CDR2 SVGAGI. V was shortened by 1 base and J by 5 bases, with 5 bases between the two germline ends. The DNA of the CDR3 is TGTGCCAGCAGTTACTTGGGGACTGAAGCTTTCTTT. Translation: CASSYLGTEAFF.